This T cell receptor beta chain was identified in a study of cytomegalovirus exposure and HLA in healthy donors. Study-wide findings and caveats: Reports described diagnosis of cytomegalovirus status by the classifier as highly specific and sensitive. In a later analysis, common viral pathogens appeared linked to several of the most significant clusters. Later analysis revealed greater clonal expansion in HLA-associated TCR beta chains than in equally common others.

PCR used 60 Vbeta primers and 13 Jbeta primers. Sequenced by immunoSEQ multiplex PCR; TCRdb stores in-frame clones only, minus some. Of 150,000 or so clones in the sample, 65% to 80% are singletons; the top ten hold roughly 2.8%. Note on this clone: Its antigen is not known.

The CDR3 covers 16 residues. V was cut by 0 bases and J by 6 bases, with 15 bases left in between. CDR1 LGHNA and CDR2 YNFKEQ come from the germline V gene. This TCR came from a man aged 18 to 30 in good health and CMV-seronegative. The sample consisted of PBMCs. The chain carries TRBV4-2 and TRBJ1-5; TRBD1 might be the D (5 bases). The CDR3 DNA reads TGTGCCAGCAGCCAAGATGGCCAGGGCATGGGTCAGCCCCAGCATTTT. The encoded protein is CASSQDGQGMGQPQHF.